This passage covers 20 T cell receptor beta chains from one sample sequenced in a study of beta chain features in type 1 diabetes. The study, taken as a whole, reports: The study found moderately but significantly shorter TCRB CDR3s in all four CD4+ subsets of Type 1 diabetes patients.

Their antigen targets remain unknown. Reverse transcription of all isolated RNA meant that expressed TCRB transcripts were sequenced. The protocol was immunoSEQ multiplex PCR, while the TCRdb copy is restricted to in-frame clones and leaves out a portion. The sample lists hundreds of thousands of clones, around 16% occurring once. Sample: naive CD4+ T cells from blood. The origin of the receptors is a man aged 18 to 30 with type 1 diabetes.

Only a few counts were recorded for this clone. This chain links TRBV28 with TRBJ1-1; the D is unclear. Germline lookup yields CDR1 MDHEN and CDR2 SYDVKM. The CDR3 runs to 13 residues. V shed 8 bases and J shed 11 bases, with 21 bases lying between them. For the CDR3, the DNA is TGTGCCAGCGTCACGCCACCGGGTATAATGGCTTTCTTT. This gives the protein CASVTPPGIMAFF. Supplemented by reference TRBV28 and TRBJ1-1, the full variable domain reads DVKVTQSSRYLVKRTGEKVFLECVQDMDHENMFWYRQDPGLGLRLIYFSYDVKMKEKGDIPEGYSVSREKKERFSLILESASTNQTSMYLCASVTPPGIMAFFGQGTRLTVV.

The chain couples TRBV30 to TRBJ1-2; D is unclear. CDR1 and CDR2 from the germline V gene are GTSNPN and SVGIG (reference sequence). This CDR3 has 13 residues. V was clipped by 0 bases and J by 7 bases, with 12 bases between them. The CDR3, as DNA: TGTGCCTGGAGTGTCTTGTTACGCGGTGGCTACACCTTC. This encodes CAWSVLLRGGYTF. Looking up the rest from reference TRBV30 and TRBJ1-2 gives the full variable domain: SQTIHQWPATLVQPVGSPLSLECTVEGTSNPNLYWYRQAAGRGLQLLFYSVGIGQISSEVPQNLSASRPQDRQFILSSKKLLLSDSGFYLCAWSVLLRGGYTFGSGTRLTVV.

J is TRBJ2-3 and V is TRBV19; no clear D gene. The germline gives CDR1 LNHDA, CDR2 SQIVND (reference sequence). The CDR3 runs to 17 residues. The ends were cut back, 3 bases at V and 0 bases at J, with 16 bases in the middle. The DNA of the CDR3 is TGTGCCAGTAGTATGTGGCTCCCTGGTGTCAGCACAGATACGCAGTATTTT. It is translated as CASSMWLPGVSTDTQYF.

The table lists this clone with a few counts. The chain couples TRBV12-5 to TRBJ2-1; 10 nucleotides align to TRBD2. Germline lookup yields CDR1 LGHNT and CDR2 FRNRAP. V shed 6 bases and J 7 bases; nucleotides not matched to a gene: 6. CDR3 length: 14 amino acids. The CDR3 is CASGAGGSSNEQFF. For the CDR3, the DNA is TGTGCTAGTGGAGCGGGAGGGTCTAGTAATGAGCAGTTCTTC.

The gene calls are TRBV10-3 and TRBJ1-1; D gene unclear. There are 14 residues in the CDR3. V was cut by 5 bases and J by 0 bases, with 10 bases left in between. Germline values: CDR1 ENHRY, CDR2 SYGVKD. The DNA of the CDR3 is TGTGCCATCAGTATTACAGAGTTGAACACTGAAGCTTTCTTT. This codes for CAISITELNTEAFF.

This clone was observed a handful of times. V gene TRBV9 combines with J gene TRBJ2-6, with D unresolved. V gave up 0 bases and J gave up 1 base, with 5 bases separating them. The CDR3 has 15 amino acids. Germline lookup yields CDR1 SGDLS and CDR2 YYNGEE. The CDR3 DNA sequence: TGTGCCAGCAGCGTAGTACAATCTGGGGCCAACGTCCTGACTTTC. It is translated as CASSVVQSGANVLTF.

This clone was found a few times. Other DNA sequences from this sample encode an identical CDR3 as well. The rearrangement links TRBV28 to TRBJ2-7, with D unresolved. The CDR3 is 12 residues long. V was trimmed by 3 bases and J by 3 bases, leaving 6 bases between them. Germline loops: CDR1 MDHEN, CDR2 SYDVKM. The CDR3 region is CASSLTGYEQYF. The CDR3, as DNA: TGTGCCAGCAGTTTGACTGGCTACGAGCAGTACTTC.

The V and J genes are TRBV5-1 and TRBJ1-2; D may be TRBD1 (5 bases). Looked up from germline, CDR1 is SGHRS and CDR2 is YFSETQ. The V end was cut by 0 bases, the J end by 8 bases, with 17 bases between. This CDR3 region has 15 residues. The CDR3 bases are TGCGCCAGCAGCTTGGCTTTACGGGGGATCTTCGGCTACACCTTC. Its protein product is CASSLALRGIFGYTF.

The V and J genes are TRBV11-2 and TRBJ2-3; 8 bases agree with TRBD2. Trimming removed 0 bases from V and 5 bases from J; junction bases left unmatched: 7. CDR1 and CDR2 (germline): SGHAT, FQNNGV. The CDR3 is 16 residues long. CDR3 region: CASSLELPGGRDTQYF. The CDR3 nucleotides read TGTGCCAGCAGCTTAGAACTTCCGGGGGGGCGAGATACGCAGTATTTT.

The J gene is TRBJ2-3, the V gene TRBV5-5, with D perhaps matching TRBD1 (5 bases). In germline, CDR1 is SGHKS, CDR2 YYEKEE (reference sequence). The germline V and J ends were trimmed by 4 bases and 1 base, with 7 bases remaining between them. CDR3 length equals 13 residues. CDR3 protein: CASSTRGTDTQYF. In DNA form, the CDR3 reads TGTGCCAGCAGCACCAGGGGCACAGATACGCAGTATTTT. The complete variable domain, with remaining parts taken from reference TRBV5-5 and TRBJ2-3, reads DAGVTQSPTHLIKTRGQQVTLRCSPISGHKSVSWYQQVLGQGPQFIFQYYEKEERGRGNFPDRFSARQFPNYSSELNVNALLLGDSALYLCASSTRGTDTQYFGPGTRLTVL.

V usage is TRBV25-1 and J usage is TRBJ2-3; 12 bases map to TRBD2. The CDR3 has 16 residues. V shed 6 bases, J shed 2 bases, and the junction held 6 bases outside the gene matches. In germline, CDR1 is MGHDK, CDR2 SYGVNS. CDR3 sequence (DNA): TGTGCCAGCAGGCGGCTAGCGGGGGGGCTCACAGATACGCAGTATTTT. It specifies CASRRLAGGLTDTQYF. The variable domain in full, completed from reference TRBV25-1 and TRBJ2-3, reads EADIYQTPRYLVIGTGKKITLECSQTMGHDKMYWYQQDPGMELHLIHYSYGVNSTEKGDLSSESTVSRIRTEHFPLTLESARPSHTSQYLCASRRLAGGLTDTQYFGPGTRLTVL.

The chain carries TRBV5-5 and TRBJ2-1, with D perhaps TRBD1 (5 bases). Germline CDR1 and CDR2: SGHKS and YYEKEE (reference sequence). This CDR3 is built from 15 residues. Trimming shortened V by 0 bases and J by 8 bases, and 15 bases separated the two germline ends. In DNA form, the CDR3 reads TGTGCCAGCAGCTTGGCCACAGGATCCGTCTATGAGCAGTTCTTC. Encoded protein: CASSLATGSVYEQFF. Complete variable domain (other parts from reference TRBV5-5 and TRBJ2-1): DAGVTQSPTHLIKTRGQQVTLRCSPISGHKSVSWYQQVLGQGPQFIFQYYEKEERGRGNFPDRFSARQFPNYSSELNVNALLLGDSALYLCASSLATGSVYEQFFGPGTRLTVL.

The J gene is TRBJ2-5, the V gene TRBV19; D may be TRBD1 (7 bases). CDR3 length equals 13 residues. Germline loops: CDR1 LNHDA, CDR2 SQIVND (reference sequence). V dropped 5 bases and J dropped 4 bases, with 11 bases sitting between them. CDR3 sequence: CASSYQGGETQYF. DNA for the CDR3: TGTGCCAGTAGTTACCAGGGGGGAGAGACCCAGTACTTC.

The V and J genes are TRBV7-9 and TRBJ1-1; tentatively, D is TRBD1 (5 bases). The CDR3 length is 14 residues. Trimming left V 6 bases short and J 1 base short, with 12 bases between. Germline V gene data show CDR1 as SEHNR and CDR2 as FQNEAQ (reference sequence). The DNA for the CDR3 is TGTGCCAGCAGTCCCTATACAGGGAACACTGAAGCTTTCTTT. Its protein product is CASSPYTGNTEAFF.

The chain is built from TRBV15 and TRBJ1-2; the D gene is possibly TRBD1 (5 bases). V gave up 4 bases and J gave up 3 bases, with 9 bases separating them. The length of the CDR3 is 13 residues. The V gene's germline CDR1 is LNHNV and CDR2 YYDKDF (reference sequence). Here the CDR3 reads CATSIKTDYGYTF. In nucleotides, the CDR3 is TGTGCCACCAGCATTAAGACAGACTATGGCTACACCTTC. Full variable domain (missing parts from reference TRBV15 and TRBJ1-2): DAMVIQNPRYQVTQFGKPVTLSCSQTLNHNVMYWYQQKSSQAPKLLFHYYDKDFNNEADTPDNFQSRRPNTSFCFLDIRSPGLGDTAMYLCATSIKTDYGYTFGSGTRLTVV.

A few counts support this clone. CDR3 nucleotides: TGTGCCAGTAGTATGCAGCGGGGGGGCACCTACAATGAGCAGTTCTTC. Translating gives CASSMQRGGTYNEQFF. This rearrangement joins TRBV19 to TRBJ2-1, with 10 nucleotides matching TRBD2. The germline gives CDR1 LNHDA, CDR2 SQIVND (reference sequence). CDR3 length equals 16 residues. The V gene end was trimmed by 3 bases and the J gene end by 2 bases; junction bases not matched to a gene: 4.

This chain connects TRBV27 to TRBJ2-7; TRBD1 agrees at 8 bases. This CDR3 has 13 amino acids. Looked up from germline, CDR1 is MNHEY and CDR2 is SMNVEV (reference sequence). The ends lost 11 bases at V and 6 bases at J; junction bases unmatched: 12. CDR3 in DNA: TGTGCCCTATCTGGTCAGGGGGCACGCGAGCAGTACTTC. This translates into CALSGQGAREQYF.

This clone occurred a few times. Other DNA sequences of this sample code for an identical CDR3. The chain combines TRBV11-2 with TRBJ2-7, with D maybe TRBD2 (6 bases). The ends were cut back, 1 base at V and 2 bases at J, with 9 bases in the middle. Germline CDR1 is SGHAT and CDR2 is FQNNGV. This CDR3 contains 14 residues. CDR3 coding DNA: TGTGCCAGCAGCTTAGCCGGGGGTCCCTACGAGCAGTACTTC. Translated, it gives CASSLAGGPYEQYF.

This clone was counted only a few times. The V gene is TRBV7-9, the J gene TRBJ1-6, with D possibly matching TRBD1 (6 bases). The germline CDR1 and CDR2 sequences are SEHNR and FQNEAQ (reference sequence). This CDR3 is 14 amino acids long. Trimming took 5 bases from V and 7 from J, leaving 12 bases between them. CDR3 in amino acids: CASSPRGGNSPLHF. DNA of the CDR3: TGTGCCAGCAGCCCGCGGGGGGGCAATTCACCCCTCCACTTT.

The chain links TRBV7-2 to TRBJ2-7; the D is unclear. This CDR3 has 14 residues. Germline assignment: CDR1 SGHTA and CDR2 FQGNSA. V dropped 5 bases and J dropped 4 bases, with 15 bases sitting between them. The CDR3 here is CASSPMSIPYEQYF. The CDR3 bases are TGTGCCAGCAGCCCGATGAGTATCCCTTACGAGCAGTACTTC.